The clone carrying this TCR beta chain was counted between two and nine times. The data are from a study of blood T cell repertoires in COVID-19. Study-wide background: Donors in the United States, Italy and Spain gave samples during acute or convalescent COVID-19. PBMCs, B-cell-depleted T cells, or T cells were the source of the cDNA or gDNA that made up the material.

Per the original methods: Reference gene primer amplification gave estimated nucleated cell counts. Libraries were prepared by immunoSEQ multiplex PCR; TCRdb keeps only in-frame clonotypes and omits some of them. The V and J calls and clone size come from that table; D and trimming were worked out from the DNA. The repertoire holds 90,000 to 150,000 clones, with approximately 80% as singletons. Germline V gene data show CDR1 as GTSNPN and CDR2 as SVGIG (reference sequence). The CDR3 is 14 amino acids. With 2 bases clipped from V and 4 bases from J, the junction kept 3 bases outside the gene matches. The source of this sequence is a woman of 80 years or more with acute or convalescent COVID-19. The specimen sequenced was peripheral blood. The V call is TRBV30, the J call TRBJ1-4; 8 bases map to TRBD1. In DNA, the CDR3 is TGTGCCTGGAGTTCGGACAGGGTTAATGAAAAACTGTTTTTT. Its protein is CAWSSDRVNEKLFF.